One sample yielded the 5 T cell receptor beta chains listed below, sequenced in a study of T-cell reconstitution after alpha-beta-depleted transplantation in children. TCRbeta library preparation incorporated unique molecular identifiers. From the PCR reads, TCRdb called clonotypes with MiXCR, one entry per CDR3 protein. This table holds some 240,000 distinct CDR3 sequences, 7.5% to 10% found once. Sequencing was performed on PBMCs from the stem cell graft donor, taken from the stem cell graft. The receptors come from a human donor who donated a stem cell graft to a child with SCID.

Ten or more counts support this clonotype. The chain joins TRBV7-2 to TRBJ1-4; D is possibly TRBD1 (6 bases). The V and J ends lost 1 base and 8 bases respectively, with 20 bases between them. The CDR3 has 17 amino acids. Germline V gene lookup returns CDR1 SGHTA and CDR2 FQGNSA. In DNA form, the CDR3 reads TGTGCCAGCAGCTTAGGGGGGCCTACCCTGCCGGGCGAAAAACTGTTTTTT. This gives the protein CASSLGGPTLPGEKLFF.

There are many counts of this clonotype. V gene TRBV5-1 combines with J gene TRBJ1-1; D is unclear. V dropped 4 bases and J dropped 3 bases, with 13 bases sitting between them. Germline V gene lookup returns CDR1 SGHRS and CDR2 YFSETQ. CDR3 size: 14 residues. The CDR3 DNA sequence: TGCGCCAGCAGCCCGAGTCTAAAGGACACTGAAGCTTTCTTT. It translates to CASSPSLKDTEAFF.

This clonotype has at least ten counts. This rearrangement joins TRBV5-1 to TRBJ2-1; tentatively, D is TRBD2 (5 bases). The CDR3 has 15 amino acids. The germline V and J ends were trimmed by 3 bases and 2 bases, with 12 bases remaining between them. CDR1 is SGHRS, CDR2 YFSETQ, per germline. The CDR3 protein is CASSSGASPYNEQFF. For the CDR3, the DNA is TGCGCCAGCAGCTCCGGTGCTAGCCCCTACAATGAGCAGTTCTTC. Filled out from reference TRBV5-1 and TRBJ2-1, the complete variable domain reads KAGVTQTPRYLIKTRGQQVTLSCSPISGHRSVSWYQQTPGQGLQFLFEYFSETQRNKGNFPGRFSGRQFSNSRSEMNVSTLELGDSALYLCASSSGASPYNEQFFGPGTRLTVL.

There are many counts of this clonotype. The chain is built from TRBV5-1 and TRBJ1-2, with a possible D match to TRBD1 (6 bases). The V and J ends lost 0 bases and 5 bases respectively, with 20 bases between them. The CDR3 spans 17 residues. Germline-derived CDR1 and CDR2 are SGHRS and YFSETQ. In nucleotides, the CDR3 is TGCGCCAGCAGCTTGGCCGGGGGGGGGCCACAGATTTATGGCTACACCTTC. Translation: CASSLAGGGPQIYGYTF.

This clonotype came up many times. This chain joins TRBV6-2 or TRBV6-3 and TRBJ1-2; TRBD1 is a possible D gene (6 bases). V lost 8 bases and J 4 bases, leaving 17 bases between the germline ends. CDR3 size: 14 residues. The germline V gene encodes CDR1 MNHEY and CDR2 SVGEGT. The CDR3 DNA is TGTGCCAGCCTGCCAGGGGATAATGGCTATGGCTACACCTTC. Protein sequence: CASLPGDNGYGYTF.